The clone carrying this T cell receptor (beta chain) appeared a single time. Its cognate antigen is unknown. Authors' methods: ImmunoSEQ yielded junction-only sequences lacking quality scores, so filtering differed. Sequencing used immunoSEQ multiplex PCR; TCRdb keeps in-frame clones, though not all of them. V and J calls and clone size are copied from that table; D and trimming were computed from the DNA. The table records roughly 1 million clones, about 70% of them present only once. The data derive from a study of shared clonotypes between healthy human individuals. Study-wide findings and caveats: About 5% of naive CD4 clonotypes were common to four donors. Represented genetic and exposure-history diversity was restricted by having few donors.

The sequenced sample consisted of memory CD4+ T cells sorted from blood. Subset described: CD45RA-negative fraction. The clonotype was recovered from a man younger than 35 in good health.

Here the CDR3 DNA reads TGTGCCAGCAGCTTAGACAGCTCGAGCTCCTACGAGCAGTACTTC. Amino acid sequence: CASSLDSSSSYEQYF. This chain joins TRBV11-2 and TRBJ2-7; D unresolved. This CDR3 has 15 amino acids. Germline V gene data show CDR1 as SGHAT and CDR2 as FQNNGV. Trimming took off 0 bases at V and 0 bases at J, with 9 bases between the two ends.